This is a list of T cell receptor beta chains from one sample in a study of cytomegalovirus exposure and HLA in healthy donors. Produced via immunoSEQ multiplex PCR; TCRdb's table is partial and in-frame only. The table lists over 150,000 clones, about four fifths of them singletons. Sequenced sample: PBMCs. These receptors all stem from a male donor in good health and CMV-seronegative. The CDR3 runs from the conserved cysteine through the conserved F or W. Fields, in order: D gene, clone size, V gene, J gene, CDR3 protein, CDR3 DNA. D genes are given only for firm matches. Clone size, where shown, is once, few, many, or a class for clones that have expanded.

d_gene: .
abundance: .
v_gene: TRBV28
j_gene: TRBJ2-3
CDR3aa: CASSLFRGRTQYF
CDR3nt: TGTGCCAGCAGTTTATTTCGGGGTAGAACGCAGTATTTT

d_gene: .
abundance: few
v_gene: TRBV7-2
j_gene: TRBJ2-7
CDR3aa: CASSPVFYEQYF
CDR3nt: TGTGCCAGCAGCCCCGTCTTCTACGAGCAGTACTTC

d_gene: .
abundance: .
v_gene: TRBV5-4
j_gene: TRBJ2-5
CDR3aa: CASSITGGAWDQETQYF
CDR3nt: TGTGCCAGCAGCATTACAGGCGGGGCGTGGGACCAAGAGACCCAGTACTTC

d_gene: .
abundance: .
v_gene: TRBV25-1
j_gene: TRBJ2-3
CDR3aa: CASSEYSLTDTQYF
CDR3nt: TGTGCCAGCAGTGAATATAGCCTCACAGATACGCAGTATTTT

d_gene: TRBD2
abundance: .
v_gene: TRBV28
j_gene: TRBJ2-7
CDR3aa: CASSLASGMAEQYF
CDR3nt: TGTGCCAGCAGTTTAGCTAGCGGGATGGCCGAGCAGTACTTC

d_gene: .
abundance: .
v_gene: TRBV9
j_gene: TRBJ1-2
CDR3aa: CASSVGDYGYTF
CDR3nt: TGTGCCAGCAGCGTTGGAGACTATGGCTACACCTTC

d_gene: .
abundance: .
v_gene: TRBV5-1
j_gene: TRBJ2-2
CDR3aa: CASSNRANTGELFF
CDR3nt: TGCGCCAGCAGCAACCGAGCCAACACCGGGGAGCTGTTTTTT

d_gene: TRBD1
abundance: .
v_gene: TRBV10-3
j_gene: TRBJ1-6
CDR3aa: CAISEQGTGSPLHF
CDR3nt: TGTGCCATCAGTGAACAGGGGACTGGTTCACCCCTCCACTTT

d_gene: .
abundance: .
v_gene: TRBV5-4
j_gene: TRBJ1-1
CDR3aa: CASSRGGAGSTEAFF
CDR3nt: TGTGCCAGCAGCCGCGGGGGCGCAGGAAGCACTGAAGCTTTCTTT

d_gene: TRBD1
abundance: .
v_gene: TRBV7-2
j_gene: TRBJ1-5
CDR3aa: CASSYRRQGGGNQPQHF
CDR3nt: TGTGCCAGCAGCTATCGCCGACAGGGAGGTGGCAATCAGCCCCAGCATTTT

d_gene: TRBD1
abundance: .
v_gene: TRBV5-4
j_gene: TRBJ1-1
CDR3aa: CASSDRQGLNTEAFF
CDR3nt: TGTGCCAGCAGCGACAGACAGGGGTTGAACACTGAAGCTTTCTTT

d_gene: TRBD2
abundance: .
v_gene: TRBV4-2
j_gene: TRBJ2-7
CDR3aa: CASSPVGGDYEQYF
CDR3nt: TGTGCCAGCAGCCCGGTGGGAGGGGACTACGAGCAGTACTTC

d_gene: .
abundance: .
v_gene: TRBV6-5
j_gene: TRBJ2-1
CDR3aa: CASSYGGGGQHEQFF
CDR3nt: TGTGCCAGCAGTTATGGCGGGGGCGGCCAGCATGAGCAGTTCTTC

d_gene: .
abundance: .
v_gene: TRBV21-1
j_gene: TRBJ1-3
CDR3aa: CASSTCSGNTIYF
CDR3nt: TGTGCCAGCAGCACCTGCTCTGGAAACACCATATATTTT

d_gene: TRBD1
abundance: .
v_gene: TRBV6-5
j_gene: TRBJ2-7
CDR3aa: CASSLLRDSRHEQYF
CDR3nt: TGTGCCAGCAGTTTACTCCGGGACAGTAGACACGAGCAGTACTTC

d_gene: .
abundance: .
v_gene: TRBV4-2
j_gene: TRBJ1-6
CDR3aa: CASSQDEQDLYNSPLHF
CDR3nt: TGTGCCAGCAGCCAAGATGAACAGGACCTCTATAATTCACCCCTCCACTTT

d_gene: .
abundance: few
v_gene: TRBV5-1
j_gene: TRBJ2-7
CDR3aa: CASSLDTVYEQYF
CDR3nt: TGCGCCAGCAGCTTAGACACCGTCTACGAGCAGTACTTC

d_gene: .
abundance: .
v_gene: TRBV5-1
j_gene: TRBJ1-2
CDR3aa: CASSFGQINYGYTF
CDR3nt: TGCGCCAGCAGCTTTGGGCAGATTAACTATGGCTACACCTTC

d_gene: TRBD2
abundance: few
v_gene: TRBV6-6
j_gene: TRBJ2-1
CDR3aa: CASSLLAGGPSEQFF
CDR3nt: TGTGCCAGCAGCCTCCTAGCGGGAGGGCCCAGTGAGCAGTTCTTC

d_gene: TRBD1
abundance: .
v_gene: TRBV11-3
j_gene: TRBJ2-1
CDR3aa: CASSTRDRGRNEQFF
CDR3nt: TGTGCCAGCAGCACCCGGGACAGGGGCCGCAATGAGCAGTTCTTC

d_gene: .
abundance: .
v_gene: TRBV4-1
j_gene: TRBJ2-7
CDR3aa: CASSQESHTYLGQYF
CDR3nt: TGCGCCAGCAGCCAAGAGTCTCATACCTACCTCGGGCAGTACTTC

d_gene: .
abundance: .
v_gene: TRBV9
j_gene: TRBJ1-6
CDR3aa: CASSVGGVISYNSPLHF
CDR3nt: TGTGCCAGCAGCGTAGGGGGAGTTATCTCCTATAATTCACCCCTCCACTTT

d_gene: .
abundance: few
v_gene: TRBV7-8
j_gene: TRBJ1-1
CDR3aa: CASSLLLMGTRTEAFF
CDR3nt: TGTGCCAGCAGCTTATTGTTGATGGGCACCCGGACTGAAGCTTTCTTT

d_gene: TRBD2
abundance: once
v_gene: TRBV18
j_gene: TRBJ2-1
CDR3aa: CASSPLLAGGDNEQFF
CDR3nt: TGTGCCAGCTCACCCTTACTAGCGGGCGGTGACAATGAGCAGTTCTTC

d_gene: .
abundance: .
v_gene: TRBV7-3
j_gene: TRBJ1-1
CDR3aa: CASSSATHGGAEAFF
CDR3nt: TGTGCCAGCAGCTCCGCGACACACGGAGGGGCTGAAGCTTTCTTT

d_gene: TRBD1
abundance: .
v_gene: TRBV29-1
j_gene: TRBJ1-3
CDR3aa: CSVSGTGSGNTIYF
CDR3nt: TGCAGCGTTTCCGGGACAGGGAGTGGAAACACCATATATTTT

d_gene: TRBD2
abundance: few
v_gene: TRBV4-3
j_gene: TRBJ2-1
CDR3aa: CASSQDQIAGYNEQFF
CDR3nt: TGCGCCAGCAGCCAAGATCAGATAGCGGGATACAATGAGCAGTTCTTC

d_gene: .
abundance: .
v_gene: TRBV6-1
j_gene: TRBJ2-7
CDR3aa: CASILGTDYEQYF
CDR3nt: TGTGCCAGTATCCTGGGGACTGATTACGAGCAGTACTTC

d_gene: .
abundance: .
v_gene: TRBV6-1
j_gene: TRBJ2-1
CDR3aa: CASSEAGTRSYNEQFF
CDR3nt: TGTGCCAGCAGTGAAGCGGGCACCCGCTCCTACAATGAGCAGTTCTTC

d_gene: .
abundance: few
v_gene: TRBV9
j_gene: TRBJ1-5
CDR3aa: CASSVGSGVGSNQPQHF
CDR3nt: TGTGCCAGCAGCGTAGGCTCCGGGGTAGGAAGCAATCAGCCCCAGCATTTT

d_gene: TRBD2
abundance: .
v_gene: TRBV4-1
j_gene: TRBJ2-7
CDR3aa: CASSQTSGFSYEQYF
CDR3nt: TGCGCCAGCAGCCAAACTAGCGGGTTCTCCTACGAGCAGTACTTC

d_gene: TRBD2
abundance: once
v_gene: TRBV7-3
j_gene: TRBJ2-1
CDR3aa: CASSGGLANYNEQFF
CDR3nt: TGTGCCAGCAGCGGGGGACTAGCGAACTACAATGAGCAGTTCTTC

d_gene: TRBD2
abundance: .
v_gene: TRBV7-2
j_gene: TRBJ2-5
CDR3aa: CASSRRTSAHQETQYF
CDR3nt: TGTGCCAGCAGCCGCCGGACTAGCGCTCACCAAGAGACCCAGTACTTC

d_gene: TRBD1
abundance: .
v_gene: TRBV5-1
j_gene: TRBJ2-4
CDR3aa: CASSLVDRDKNIQYF
CDR3nt: TGCGCCAGCAGCTTGGTCGACAGGGACAAAAACATTCAGTACTTC

d_gene: TRBD2
abundance: .
v_gene: TRBV7-9
j_gene: TRBJ2-3
CDR3aa: CASSFNLAGGQDTQYF
CDR3nt: TGTGCCAGCAGCTTCAATCTAGCGGGAGGCCAAGATACGCAGTATTTT

d_gene: TRBD2
abundance: .
v_gene: TRBV4-3
j_gene: TRBJ2-1
CDR3aa: CASSQDSGLYNEQFF
CDR3nt: TGCGCCAGCAGCCAAGATAGCGGGCTCTACAATGAGCAGTTCTTC

d_gene: TRBD1
abundance: .
v_gene: TRBV9
j_gene: TRBJ1-1
CDR3aa: CASSVTGGTEAFF
CDR3nt: TGTGCCAGCAGCGTTACAGGGGGCACTGAAGCTTTCTTT

d_gene: TRBD1
abundance: .
v_gene: TRBV4-1
j_gene: TRBJ1-5
CDR3aa: CASSQEPAGGLDQPQHF
CDR3nt: TGCGCCAGCAGCCAAGAACCGGCAGGGGGCCTGGATCAGCCCCAGCATTTT

d_gene: TRBD1
abundance: .
v_gene: TRBV7-9
j_gene: TRBJ1-1
CDR3aa: CSSSRQGVDTEAFF
CDR3nt: TGTTCCAGCAGTCGACAGGGGGTGGACACTGAAGCTTTCTTT

d_gene: TRBD1
abundance: .
v_gene: TRBV9
j_gene: TRBJ1-2
CDR3aa: CASSVDNRGQGYTF
CDR3nt: TGTGCCAGCAGCGTAGATAACAGGGGGCAGGGCTACACCTTC

d_gene: .
abundance: .
v_gene: TRBV18
j_gene: TRBJ2-3
CDR3aa: CASSPPVGAAGARHYTDTQYF
CDR3nt: TGTGCCAGCTCACCACCGGTCGGCGCGGCTGGAGCACGCCACTACACAGATACGCAGTATTTT

d_gene: .
abundance: .
v_gene: TRBV29-1
j_gene: TRBJ2-3
CDR3aa: CSVEEIAGLITDTQYF
CDR3nt: TGCAGCGTTGAAGAGATCGCGGGGTTAATCACAGATACGCAGTATTTT

d_gene: .
abundance: .
v_gene: TRBV6-1
j_gene: TRBJ1-5
CDR3aa: CASTRQSNQPQHF
CDR3nt: TGTGCCAGCACCAGGCAGAGCAATCAGCCCCAGCATTTT

d_gene: .
abundance: .
v_gene: TRBV6-5
j_gene: TRBJ1-5
CDR3aa: CASSGNYGQPQHF
CDR3nt: TGTGCCAGCAGCGGGAACTACGGGCAGCCCCAGCATTTT

d_gene: .
abundance: .
v_gene: TRBV7-9
j_gene: TRBJ2-7
CDR3aa: CASSSDLLSAYEQYF
CDR3nt: TGTGCCAGCAGCTCTGATTTGCTGAGCGCGTACGAGCAGTACTTC

d_gene: .
abundance: .
v_gene: TRBV19
j_gene: TRBJ1-2
CDR3aa: CASSIGNGRRAYGYTF
CDR3nt: TGTGCCAGTAGTATTGGTAACGGCAGGAGGGCCTATGGCTACACCTTC

d_gene: TRBD1
abundance: .
v_gene: TRBV7-8
j_gene: TRBJ1-1
CDR3aa: CASSLADRGSTEAFF
CDR3nt: TGTGCCAGCAGCTTAGCGGACAGGGGGAGCACTGAAGCTTTCTTT

d_gene: .
abundance: .
v_gene: TRBV30
j_gene: TRBJ2-3
CDR3aa: CAWSLTRTDTQYF
CDR3nt: TGTGCCTGGAGTCTTACGAGAACAGATACGCAGTATTTT

d_gene: TRBD1
abundance: .
v_gene: TRBV4-1
j_gene: TRBJ1-1
CDR3aa: CASSPDRVGTEAFF
CDR3nt: TGCGCCAGCAGCCCGGACAGGGTCGGCACTGAAGCTTTCTTT

d_gene: .
abundance: few
v_gene: TRBV30
j_gene: TRBJ1-5
CDR3aa: CAWSGRGNQPQHF
CDR3nt: TGTGCCTGGAGTGGGCGGGGGAATCAGCCCCAGCATTTT

d_gene: TRBD2
abundance: .
v_gene: TRBV14
j_gene: TRBJ2-1
CDR3aa: CASSLPGGGPRNEQFF
CDR3nt: TGTGCCAGCAGCCTGCCGGGGGGAGGGCCGAGGAATGAGCAGTTCTTC

d_gene: .
abundance: .
v_gene: TRBV2
j_gene: TRBJ1-5
CDR3aa: CASSVEVINQPQHF
CDR3nt: TGTGCCAGCAGTGTGGAGGTAATCAATCAGCCCCAGCATTTT

d_gene: TRBD2
abundance: .
v_gene: TRBV4-2
j_gene: TRBJ2-7
CDR3aa: CASSQARLADLCEQYF
CDR3nt: TGTGCCAGCAGCCAAGCCCGACTAGCGGACCTTTGCGAGCAGTACTTC

d_gene: TRBD1
abundance: .
v_gene: TRBV25-1
j_gene: TRBJ1-2
CDR3aa: CASSTQGSNYGYTF
CDR3nt: TGTGCCAGCAGTACACAGGGGTCTAACTATGGCTACACCTTC

d_gene: TRBD1
abundance: .
v_gene: TRBV30
j_gene: TRBJ1-1
CDR3aa: CAWSPMDRATEAFF
CDR3nt: TGTGCCTGGAGTCCGATGGACAGGGCCACTGAAGCTTTCTTT